The 24 T cell receptor beta chains reported below all come from one sample, sequenced in a study of blood T cell repertoires in COVID-19. Profiling relied on immunoSEQ multiplex PCR, and the TCRdb table lists in-frame clones only, not all of them. In the table there are 65,000 or so clones, approximately 80% of which are singletons. Source material: peripheral blood. These TCRs come from a human donor in a cohort sampled during active COVID-19.

The rearrangement uses TRBV4-3 and TRBJ1-2; the match to TRBD1 covers 8 bases. Trimming at V came to 0 bases and at J to 2 bases, leaving 5 bases not matched to a gene. Germline values: CDR1 LGHNA, CDR2 YSLEER. The CDR3 has 16 amino acids. This chain's CDR3 is CASSQDRTGLNYGYTF. CDR3 nucleotide sequence: TGCGCCAGCAGCCAAGATCGGACAGGGTTGAACTATGGCTACACCTTC.

This clone has just one count. The genes are TRBV28 and TRBJ2-1; 14 bases agree with TRBD2. The CDR3 contains 17 residues. Germline V gene lookup returns CDR1 MDHEN and CDR2 SYDVKM. V was clipped by 4 bases and J by 9 bases; unmatched bases: 11. CDR3 residues: CASSSARLAGGEGEQFF. In DNA, the CDR3 is TGTGCCAGCAGTTCCGCCCGACTAGCGGGAGGGGAGGGTGAGCAGTTCTTC.

The genes are TRBV7-9 and TRBJ1-2, with D possibly matching TRBD1 (6 bases). The CDR3 loop spans 13 amino acids. Germline V CDR1 and CDR2: SEHNR, FQNEAQ (reference sequence). Between the trimmed V and J ends, which lost 5 bases and 4 bases, there was a span of 11 bases. The CDR3 nucleotides read TGTGCCAGCAGCCCCGGACAGTTCTATGGCTACACCTTC. It is translated as CASSPGQFYGYTF.

This chain joins TRBV12-3 or TRBV12-4 and TRBJ2-2, with 7 bases lining up with TRBD1. V was pared by 3 bases and J by 5 bases, with 0 bases of the junction left unmatched. The CDR3 is 13 amino acids. DNA of the CDR3: TGTGCCAGCAGTTTGGACAGGACCGGGGAGCTGTTTTTT. It is translated as CASSLDRTGELFF.

The genes are TRBV27 and TRBJ2-1, with D tentatively TRBD1 (6 bases). Germline lookup yields CDR1 MNHEY and CDR2 SMNVEV (reference sequence). V lost 8 bases to trimming and J lost 6 bases, with 17 bases between them. The CDR3 runs to 14 residues. The CDR3 sequence: CASGPSTGPNEQFF. Written as DNA, the CDR3 is TGTGCCAGCGGCCCCTCCACAGGGCCCAATGAGCAGTTCTTC.

The chain carries TRBV4-2 and TRBJ2-2; 7 positions match TRBD2. V lost 4 bases to trimming and J lost 7 bases; unmatched junction nucleotides: 9. The CDR3 totals 15 residues. Germline assignment: CDR1 LGHNA and CDR2 YNFKEQ. The CDR3 sequence: CASSPRTSLDGELFF. DNA for the CDR3: TGTGCCAGCAGCCCACGGACTAGTTTGGACGGGGAGCTGTTTTTT.

The rearrangement uses TRBV4-3 and TRBJ1-4, with 7 bases lining up with TRBD1. This CDR3 spans 15 amino acids. Germline values: CDR1 LGHNA, CDR2 YSLEER. After removal of 6 bases from V and 5 bases from J, the junction contained 9 bases not matched to a gene. This CDR3 is CASSSNRGNNEKLFF. The CDR3 DNA reads TGCGCCAGCAGTAGCAACAGGGGAAACAATGAAAAACTGTTTTTT.

The chain joins TRBV19 to TRBJ1-2; TRBD1 matches at 9 bases. The germline V gene encodes CDR1 LNHDA and CDR2 SQIVND (reference sequence). The trim removed 9 bases at V and 8 bases at J, leaving 7 bases unmatched. CDR3 size: 12 residues. The CDR3 sequence is CASGGTGTGYTF. CDR3 coding DNA: TGTGCCAGCGGGGGGACAGGGACCGGCTACACCTTC.

The chain couples TRBV5-1 to TRBJ1-1, with TRBD1 matching 8 bases. V lost 4 bases to trimming and J lost 6 bases; unmatched junction nucleotides: 8. Germline CDR1 SGHRS, CDR2 YFSETQ. The CDR3 covers 14 residues. For the CDR3, the DNA is TGCGCCAGCAGCCACGGACAGGGCAGGGCTGAAGCTTTCTTT. This translates into CASSHGQGRAEAFF.

This sequence joins TRBV19 and TRBJ1-4; D might be TRBD1 (6 bases). V was pared by 6 bases and J by 10 bases, with 18 bases between. Germline CDR1 is LNHDA and CDR2 is SQIVND (reference sequence). The CDR3 runs 14 residues. In DNA form, the CDR3 reads TGTGCCAGTAGCCCACAGGGCCTGTTTGGAAAACTGTTTTTT. Translation: CASSPQGLFGKLFF.

This chain connects TRBV15 to TRBJ2-3; 8 bases line up with TRBD1. This CDR3 has 14 residues. The germline V gene encodes CDR1 LNHNV and CDR2 YYDKDF (reference sequence). The ends lost 5 bases at V and 5 bases at J; junction bases unmatched: 6. The CDR3 region has the DNA TGTGCCACCAGCGCACAGGGGGAGAAAGATACGCAGTATTTT. It codes for CATSAQGEKDTQYF.

The rearrangement joins TRBV5-1 to TRBJ1-2, with a possible D match to TRBD1 (6 bases). This CDR3 comprises 14 residues. Germline lookup yields CDR1 SGHRS and CDR2 YFSETQ. V shed 4 bases and J shed 5 bases, with 15 bases lying between them. CDR3 in amino acids: CASSPHRTDYGYTF. The CDR3 DNA is TGCGCCAGCAGCCCTCACCGGACAGATTATGGCTACACCTTC. The complete variable domain, with remaining parts taken from reference TRBV5-1 and TRBJ1-2, reads KAGVTQTPRYLIKTRGQQVTLSCSPISGHRSVSWYQQTPGQGLQFLFEYFSETQRNKGNFPGRFSGRQFSNSRSEMNVSTLELGDSALYLCASSPHRTDYGYTFGSGTRLTVV.

The J gene is TRBJ2-1, the V gene TRBV4-3; D not certain. Trimming stripped 0 bases from V and 1 base from J, with 7 bases between. CDR3 length equals 15 residues. Germline V gene lookup returns CDR1 LGHNA and CDR2 YSLEER. CDR3 sequence (DNA): TGCGCCAGCAGCCAAGATATTAATTCCTACAATGAGCAGTTCTTC. Its protein is CASSQDINSYNEQFF.

The chain couples TRBV7-2 to TRBJ1-5; 7 nucleotides align to TRBD1. The CDR3 contains 15 residues. Germline CDR1 is SGHTA and CDR2 is FQGNSA. V gave up 5 bases and J gave up 6 bases; unmatched junction bases: 10. In DNA form, the CDR3 reads TGTGCCAGCAGCCCGCAGACAGGGTCTGGTCAGCCCCAGCATTTT. Its protein product is CASSPQTGSGQPQHF.

The chain is built from TRBV7-9 and TRBJ2-7, with D tentatively TRBD1 (6 bases). Trimming shortened V by 1 base and J by 2 bases, and 9 bases separated the two germline ends. Germline values: CDR1 SEHNR, CDR2 FQNEAQ (reference sequence). The CDR3 spans 14 residues. The CDR3 here is CASSLGTGPYEQYF. The CDR3 nucleotides read TGTGCCAGCAGCTTAGGAACAGGGCCCTACGAGCAGTACTTC.

This clone has only a few counts. The chain combines TRBV29-1 with TRBJ2-1, with TRBD1 matching over 11 bases. This CDR3 has 13 residues. V gave up 6 bases and J gave up 6 bases; unmatched junction bases: 4. From germline, CDR1 is SQVTM and CDR2 ANQGSEA. The CDR3 DNA reads TGCAGCGTCACCGGGACAGGGGGCAATGAGCAGTTCTTC. This translates into CSVTGTGGNEQFF.

The table lists this clone with many counts. The chain uses TRBV4-2 and TRBJ1-2, with D unclear. Germline V gene data show CDR1 as LGHNA and CDR2 as YNFKEQ. The CDR3 consists of 12 residues. The germline V and J ends were trimmed by 0 bases and 13 bases, with 12 bases remaining between them. CDR3 region: CASSQEGGSRTF. Written as DNA, the CDR3 is TGTGCCAGCAGCCAAGAAGGAGGGAGTCGCACCTTC.

V is TRBV7-6 and J is TRBJ1-6, with 7 bases matching TRBD1. With V trimmed by 5 bases and J by 9 bases, 10 bases remained unmatched. The germline gives CDR1 SGHVS, CDR2 FNYEAQ. The CDR3 has 15 residues. The DNA of the CDR3 is TGTGCCAGCAGCCCCGCAGGGGGGAAGAGTTCACCCCTCCACTTT. Protein sequence: CASSPAGGKSSPLHF.

The chain has TRBV7-2 and TRBJ2-2; the match to TRBD2 covers 9 bases. V shed 7 bases, J shed 6 bases, and the junction held 6 bases outside the gene matches. Germline CDR1 is SGHTA and CDR2 is FQGNSA. This CDR3 has 14 residues. The CDR3 region has the DNA TGTGCCAGCAACGGCGGGGGGGCGGCCGGGGAGCTGTTTTTT. It codes for CASNGGGAAGELFF.

J is TRBJ1-2 and V is TRBV9; 7 bases line up with TRBD1. Per germline, CDR1 SGDLS and CDR2 YYNGEE. V lost 0 bases and J lost 0; bases outside the gene matches: 8. The CDR3 has 17 amino acids. This CDR3 reads CASSVVSGGHSNYGYTF. For the CDR3, the DNA is TGTGCCAGCAGCGTAGTATCAGGGGGGCACTCTAACTATGGCTACACCTTC.

The chain joins TRBV15 to TRBJ1-1, with D maybe TRBD1 (5 bases). The V gene's germline CDR1 is LNHNV and CDR2 YYDKDF (reference sequence). V was cut by 4 bases and J by 1 base, with 16 bases left in between. The CDR3 loop spans 16 amino acids. This CDR3 reads CATSKSWGRGNTEAFF. CDR3 nucleotide sequence: TGTGCCACCAGCAAGTCATGGGGGAGGGGGAACACTGAAGCTTTCTTT.

The V and J genes are TRBV28 and TRBJ1-6; 10 bases agree with TRBD1. Trimming took 6 bases from V and 8 from J; bases not matched to a gene: 7. The CDR3 is 15 amino acids. Germline CDR1 reads MDHEN; CDR2 reads SYDVKM. DNA of the CDR3: TGTGCCAGCAGCTCGTCCGGGACAGGGGATTCACCCCTCCACTTT. Translation: CASSSSGTGDSPLHF.

This clone was counted between two and nine times. The V and J genes are TRBV5-6 and TRBJ2-1, with 8 bases fitting TRBD2. J was trimmed by 3 bases and V by 2 bases; bases with no gene match: 7. This CDR3 is 16 amino acids long. Germline V gives CDR1 SGHDT, CDR2 YYEEEE. The CDR3 loop reads CASSFSPGLGYNEQFF. In nucleotides, the CDR3 is TGTGCCAGCAGCTTCTCACCGGGACTAGGCTACAATGAGCAGTTCTTC.

The CDR3 DNA sequence: TGTGCCAGCAGCGGCGCCGGGACAGACTTCCACGAGCAGTACTTC. As protein: CASSGAGTDFHEQYF. V usage is TRBV5-4 and J usage is TRBJ2-7; 7 bases agree with TRBD1. J lost 5 bases, V lost 4 bases, and 12 bases had no gene match. Germline V gene data show CDR1 as SGHNT and CDR2 as YYREEE (reference sequence). This CDR3 is 15 amino acids long.